The clone carrying this T cell receptor (beta chain) showed up many times. Its antigen remains unknown. The trim removed 4 bases at V and 8 bases at J, leaving 10 bases unmatched. The CDR3 consists of 14 residues. Germline CDR1 is SQVTM and CDR2 is ANQGSEA. These data belong to a study of CD8+CD57+ T cells in acquired aplastic anemia. Background on the study: The average for DNA from sorted CD4+ and CD8+ cells was 3.2 ug. The study obtained 8.5 million to 12 million reads on average for CD4+ cells from healthy donors.

Study results and limitations: CD8+ Simpson's diversity did not differ significantly between patients and controls. The study identified around 28 CD8+ CDR3 sequences shared by patients and controls.

Profiling of TCR beta VDJ combinations and CDR3 sequences used genomic DNA as template. MiXCR, applied by TCRdb to the reads, yields one record per CDR3 protein. There are some 200,000 distinct CDR3 sequences in the sample; 30% to 40% occur only once, and about 1.1% lies in the top ten. V is TRBV29-1 and J is TRBJ2-4; 8 bases are shared with TRBD1. The receptor was derived from a human donor in good health, serving as a control. The specimen was sorted CD4+, CD8+, or CD8+CD57+ T cells (not recorded which) from PBMCs. The CDR3 sequence: CSVGGQGIWDIQYF. The DNA for the CDR3 is TGCAGCGTTGGTGGACAGGGCATTTGGGACATTCAGTACTTC.